This T cell receptor beta chain comes out of a study of T cells in tuberculosis. Method: immunoSEQ multiplex PCR; TCRdb's copy keeps in-frame clones and lacks some. The table lists more than 20,000 clones, approximately 85% of them singletons. This clone has just a few counts. Germline V gene sequence: CDR1 SEHNR, CDR2 FQNEAQ (reference sequence). V was trimmed by 4 bases and J by 1 base, leaving 21 bases between them. This CDR3 contains 18 residues. Documented time point: new active TB diagnosis, blood taken before or within 7 days of starting treatment. Sequencing used PBMCs, obtained at tuberculosis diagnosis. This chain uses TRBV7-9 with TRBJ2-3; a possible D gene is TRBD2 (5 bases). This sequence originates from an adult with tuberculosis. Written as DNA, the CDR3 is TGTGCCAGCAGCTCGCCTGGGGTTGTATTGAGGGGCACAGATACGCAGTATTTT. The encoded protein is CASSSPGVVLRGTDTQYF.